Sequencing of this T cell receptor (beta chain) was carried out in a study of OX40 agonist ivuxolimab in advanced cancers. Sequenced by immunoSEQ multiplex PCR; TCRdb stores in-frame clones only, minus some. The data contain about 45,000 clones, 75% to 90% of them singletons. CDR3 length: 15 amino acids. Germline loops: CDR1 MDHEN, CDR2 SYDVKM. Losses at the gene ends were 5 bases for V and 2 bases for J; bases not matched to a gene: 7. Overall study findings and caveats: Expanded clones were, on average, more numerous among CD8+ T cells than CD4+.

Remarks on this clone: Its antigen is unknown.

The clonotype was recovered from an adult with an advanced solid tumor such as melanoma, head and neck, liver or kidney cancer. The material sequenced was CD4+ or CD8+ T cells sorted from blood, taken in a trial of the OX40 agonist ivuxolimab. This rearrangement joins TRBV28 to TRBJ1-2, with 8 bases lining up with TRBD1. CDR3 region: CASSTPGGSNYGYTF. The CDR3 DNA reads TGTGCCAGCAGTACTCCAGGGGGCTCAAACTATGGCTACACCTTC.